These T cell receptor beta chains were read from a single sample in a study of identical twins. TCRdb fed the 5' RACE reads into MiXCR, producing one record per CDR3 protein. The sample lists just under 650,000 distinct CDR3 sequences, about 7.6% occurring once. The same sample was also used in a study of yellow fever vaccine responses in identical twins.

Sequencing was performed on PBMCs. The receptor set was obtained from a woman aged 18-35 years in good health. Both conserved end residues are part of each CDR3.

J gene: TRBJ2-7
V gene: TRBV20-1
CDR3 protein: CSAREQGLADSYEQYF

J gene: TRBJ2-7
V gene: TRBV18
CDR3 protein: CASSPQGTSGSPSYEQYF

J gene: TRBJ2-7
V gene: TRBV5-1
CDR3 protein: CASSELRDRGIYEQYF

J gene: TRBJ1-1
V gene: TRBV5-6
CDR3 protein: CASSLVLVSNTEAFF

J gene: TRBJ2-2
V gene: TRBV12-3/TRBV12-4
CDR3 protein: CASNDREAGELFF

J gene: TRBJ2-2
V gene: TRBV7-9
CDR3 protein: CASSPEGAGEAGELFF

J gene: TRBJ1-6
V gene: TRBV12-3/TRBV12-4
CDR3 protein: CASRRRGDNSPLHF

J gene: TRBJ2-5
V gene: TRBV5-1
CDR3 protein: CASSLRSWDSLQETQYF

J gene: TRBJ1-1
V gene: TRBV6-5
CDR3 protein: CASSYGGRNTEAFF

J gene: TRBJ2-5
V gene: TRBV7-8
CDR3 protein: CASSLRAGGNQETQYF

J gene: TRBJ1-1
V gene: TRBV4-1
CDR3 protein: CASSTRTGNATEAFF

J gene: TRBJ2-5
V gene: TRBV5-1
CDR3 protein: CASSLAGSQETQYF

J gene: TRBJ2-1
V gene: TRBV28
CDR3 protein: CASKGPDYNEQFF

J gene: TRBJ2-1
V gene: TRBV12-3/TRBV12-4
CDR3 protein: CASSFAYNEQFF

J gene: TRBJ1-5
V gene: TRBV28
CDR3 protein: CASSPQGNGQPQHF

J gene: TRBJ1-3
V gene: TRBV11-3
CDR3 protein: CASSSDREPGNTIYF

J gene: TRBJ2-1
V gene: TRBV20-1
CDR3 protein: CSATREGLDNEQFF

J gene: TRBJ2-2
V gene: TRBV20-1
CDR3 protein: CSASRGTGELFF

J gene: TRBJ1-2
V gene: TRBV10-3
CDR3 protein: CAISDHRGYGYTF

J gene: TRBJ2-5
V gene: TRBV12-3/TRBV12-4
CDR3 protein: CASSLGQGKETQYF

J gene: TRBJ2-3
V gene: TRBV20-1
CDR3 protein: CSASDFIGSNGDTQYF